One TCR beta chain is described in this entry. The protocol was immunoSEQ multiplex PCR, while the TCRdb copy is restricted to in-frame clones and leaves out a portion. In the table there are 150,000 or so clones, roughly 90% of which are singletons. The data originate from a study of control samples from healthy donors and cancer patients. This CDR3 comprises 16 residues. Germline trimming cut 4 bases from V and 7 bases from J; bases unmatched to any gene: 8. CDR1 and CDR2 (germline): SGHAT, FQNNGV. The receptor was isolated from a woman aged 45-65 years in good health. The specimen was blood. The chain carries TRBV11-2 and TRBJ2-5, with TRBD2 matching over 14 bases. CDR3 nucleotide sequence: TGTGCCAGCAGCTCCACGACTAGCGGGGGGGCCGGGACCCAGTACTTC. Its translation: CASSSTTSGGAGTQYF.